These 11 T cell receptor beta chains were all obtained from the same sample, sequenced in a study of T-cell memory formation after mild COVID-19. Each CDR3 protein is one row after TCRdb ran MiXCR on the 5' RACE reads. Among 500,000 to 600,000 distinct CDR3 sequences, 18% were seen once, and the ten largest hold around 12%. Sequenced material: PBMCs or a T cell subset sorted from them (not recorded which). The receptors originated from an adult woman who had mild COVID-19 (a few samples of this study predate the infection). Cell type and time point are not known.

The chain is built from TRBV7-2 and TRBJ2-5; 10 positions agree with TRBD2. This CDR3 is 17 amino acids long. With 3 bases clipped from V and 5 bases from J, the junction kept 12 bases outside the gene matches. Germline V CDR1 and CDR2: SGHTA, FQGNSA. The CDR3 DNA is TGTGCCAGCAGCTTCGGTTCCCTAGCGGGAGTTTGGGAGACCCAGTACTTC. Translated: CASSFGSLAGVWETQYF.

The chain links TRBV30 to TRBJ2-7; 8 positions agree with TRBD2. This CDR3 has 13 amino acids. V was clipped by 4 bases and J by 3 bases; unmatched bases: 5. The V gene's germline CDR1 is GTSNPN and CDR2 SVGIG (reference sequence). CDR3 bases: TGTGCCTGGACAGCGGGGGTGGGCTACGAGCAGTACTTC. The encoded protein is CAWTAGVGYEQYF.

This clonotype was seen more than once but under ten times. CDR3 sequence: CASSSTHTDTQYF. The CDR3 DNA follows: TGTGCCAGCTCATCGACCCACACAGATACGCAGTATTTT. The rearrangement links TRBV18 to TRBJ2-3, with unresolved D. This CDR3 has 13 amino acids. V shed 5 bases and J shed 2 bases, with 8 bases lying between them. The germline V gene has CDR1 KGHSH and CDR2 LQKENI.

V gene TRBV12-5 combines with J gene TRBJ2-1, with TRBD2 matching 16 bases. Trimming cost V 2 bases and J 1 base; bases outside gene matches: 14. Germline lookup yields CDR1 LGHNT and CDR2 FRNRAP. This CDR3 spans 22 amino acids. The CDR3 loop is CASGLSLGGLAGGVRSYNEQFF. CDR3 nucleotides: TGTGCTAGTGGTTTGAGTCTGGGGGGACTAGCGGGAGGGGTTAGGTCCTACAATGAGCAGTTCTTC.

This sequence joins TRBV10-3 and TRBJ2-4; 11 bases line up with TRBD1. The germline V gene has CDR1 ENHRY and CDR2 SYGVKD. The CDR3 is made up of 19 amino acids. Trimming took 6 bases from V and 2 from J; bases not matched to a gene: 15. In DNA, the CDR3 is TGTGCCATCAGCCAGAAAGGACAGGGGGCTTTTGATTCCAAAAACATTCAGTACTTC. It is translated as CAISQKGQGAFDSKNIQYF.

This clonotype was counted ten times or more. This chain links TRBV5-1 with TRBJ2-1; D possibly corresponds to TRBD1 (8 bases). CDR3 length equals 17 residues. V lost 0 bases and J 5 bases, leaving 18 bases between the germline ends. CDR1 and CDR2 from the germline V gene are SGHRS and YFSETQ. CDR3 amino acids: CASSLGPQTGGDNEQFF. The CDR3 DNA is TGCGCCAGCAGCTTGGGTCCTCAAACAGGGGGGGACAATGAGCAGTTCTTC.

A few counts support this clonotype. The rearrangement uses TRBV24-1 and TRBJ2-1, with D tentatively TRBD1 (6 bases). The CDR3 totals 15 residues. The V gene's germline CDR1 is KGHDR and CDR2 SFDVKD. V was trimmed by 2 bases and J by 4 bases, leaving 11 bases between them. The CDR3 DNA reads as TGTGCCACCAGTGATTCGGGACAACTATACAATGAGCAGTTCTTC. Translating it yields CATSDSGQLYNEQFF.

The rearrangement links TRBV4-2 to TRBJ2-3, with D possibly TRBD1 on 6 matching bases. CDR1 and CDR2 (germline): LGHNA, YNFKEQ. This CDR3 is built from 16 residues. Trimming pared 8 bases from V and 1 base from J, leaving 19 bases between. The DNA of the CDR3 is TGTGCCAGCCGTCACACTGGGACAAGCGGCACAGATACGCAGTATTTT. Its protein is CASRHTGTSGTDTQYF.

This clonotype has just a few counts. V usage is TRBV5-1 and J usage is TRBJ1-2; D is ambiguous. Between the trimmed V and J ends, which lost 1 base and 8 bases, there was a span of 9 bases. The CDR3 is 12 amino acids. Looked up from germline, CDR1 is SGHRS and CDR2 is YFSETQ. In DNA form, the CDR3 reads TGCGCCAGCAGCTTGCCCCCAATGGGCTACACCTTC. Translated: CASSLPPMGYTF. The full variable domain, in which reference TRBV5-1 and TRBJ1-2 provide the parts outside the CDR3, is KAGVTQTPRYLIKTRGQQVTLSCSPISGHRSVSWYQQTPGQGLQFLFEYFSETQRNKGNFPGRFSGRQFSNSRSEMNVSTLELGDSALYLCASSLPPMGYTFGSGTRLTVV.

Only a few counts were recorded for this clonotype. This chain links TRBV23-1 with TRBJ2-6; D gene unclear. TRBV23-1 is known as an ORF, though its function is uncertain. With 9 bases removed from V and 2 bases from J, the gap between germline ends came to 5 bases. The CDR3 has 12 amino acids. The CDR3 DNA reads TGCGCCAGATCGCCTGGGGCCAACGTCCTGACTTTC. Translating gives CARSPGANVLTF.

V and J are TRBV5-1 and TRBJ2-3; D not certain. The germline gives CDR1 SGHRS, CDR2 YFSETQ. This CDR3 comprises 13 residues. Deletions cut 7 bases from V and 3 bases from J, with 12 bases between. The CDR3 DNA sequence: TGCGCCAGCTCAATGATTAGTACAGATACGCAGTATTTT. Its protein is CASSMISTDTQYF.